This T cell receptor (beta chain) was sequenced in a study of T-cell memory formation after mild COVID-19. General observations from the study: The main location of contracting CD4+ clones was CM and EM, and that of contracting CD8+ clones was EMRA.

The CDR3 extends over 14 amino acids. Trimming removed 7 bases from V and 4 bases from J, with 19 bases in between. Per germline, CDR1 SQVTM and CDR2 ANQGSEA. TCRdb reprocessed the 5' RACE reads with MiXCR, giving one entry per CDR3 protein. Counted here are roughly 350,000 distinct CDR3 sequences, 28% occurring once; the ten biggest clones make up around an eighth. This clonotype was recorded a few times. Its antigen is not identified. The TCR comes from an adult woman who had mild COVID-19 (a few samples of this study predate the infection). Cell type and time point are not known. The gene calls are TRBV29-1 and TRBJ1-2; possible D gene TRBD1, 6 bases. The sample was PBMCs or a T cell subset sorted from them (not recorded which). The CDR3 is CSALSAGDAYGYTF. The CDR3 region has the DNA TGCAGCGCATTATCCGCAGGGGACGCCTATGGCTACACCTTC.